This T cell receptor (beta chain) derives from a study of vaccination and CD4 T cells after COVID-19. Sequencing of DNA taken from cultured CD4+ T cells relied on the Oncomine TCR Beta short-read assay. TCRdb reprocessed the PCR reads with MiXCR, giving one entry per CDR3 protein. Among about 14,000 distinct CDR3 sequences listed, less than 75% were seen once. Germline-derived CDR1 and CDR2 are DFQATT and SNEGSKA (reference sequence). This CDR3 has 13 residues. V was trimmed by 4 bases and J by 8 bases, leaving 17 bases between them. Treatment reported: approximately 10-day PBMC culture with coronavirus spike peptide pools or control peptides (ViraFEST assay). Details on this clonotype: Its antigen is currently unknown.

The sequencing sample was made of CD4+ T cells from blood, cultured in vitro. V and J are TRBV20-1 and TRBJ1-2, with D possibly being TRBD1 (6 bases). The receptor comes from a human donor who had recovered from COVID-19. CDR3 coding DNA: TGCAGTGCTAAGGGGGTTTACGGAGGCGGCTACACCTTC. This sequence encodes CSAKGVYGGGYTF.